What follows is one T cell receptor beta chain and its context. The sample originates from a study of blood T cell repertoires in COVID-19. Study details: Acute and convalescent COVID-19 specimens originated in the United States, Italy and Spain.

Grouping used clinical history reported by participants in a survey and questionnaire. Authors' methods: Amplified reference gene primers provided the basis for estimating nucleated cell counts. Using immunoSEQ multiplex PCR, the repertoire was profiled, and TCRdb retains in-frame clones only, with some absent. V and J calls and clone size come straight from that table; D and trimming were deduced from the DNA. The sample holds around 400,000 clones, roughly 90% seen once. Sequenced input: PBMCs or T cells enriched from blood (not recorded which). This clonotype was sampled from a woman aged 40 to 50 who had been exposed to COVID-19.

Here the CDR3 reads CASSPRGTWEQYF. The CDR3 nucleotides are TGTGCCAGCAGCCCCCGGGGGACTTGGGAGCAGTACTTC. The chain uses TRBV7-2 and TRBJ2-7, with D possibly matching TRBD2 (6 bases). The germline gives CDR1 SGHTA, CDR2 FQGNSA. The CDR3 is 13 residues long. Trimming removed 5 bases at V and 7 bases at J, with 15 bases between.